These T cell receptor beta chains were read from a single sample in a study of immune evolution from preneoplasia to lung adenocarcinoma. Profiled with immunoSEQ multiplex PCR; TCRdb holds only in-frame clones, not every one. Of roughly 4,000 clones in the sample, roughly 84% were seen once. Specimen: FFPE minimally invasive lung adenocarcinoma tissue. The receptors come from a person aged 50-70 years with lung adenocarcinoma. Both conserved end residues are part of each CDR3. D genes are given only for firm matches. Clone size is shown for a subset of rows, as once, few, many or a class of expanded clone.

V,J,size,D,CDR3,DNA
TRBV5-1,TRBJ1-3,NA,TRBD1,CASTPGQGYGNTIYF,TGCGCCAGCACCCCGGGACAGGGGTACGGAAACACCATATATTTT
TRBV19,TRBJ1-3,NA,NA,CASSVTVSGNTIYF,TGTGCCAGTAGTGTGACGGTCTCTGGAAACACCATATATTTT
TRBV25-1,TRBJ2-3,once,TRBD1,CASSATGEITDTQYF,TGTGCCAGCAGTGCCACAGGGGAAATCACAGATACGCAGTATTTT
TRBV10-2,TRBJ2-1,few,NA,CASSGLGGSEQFF,TGCGCCAGCAGTGGTTTAGGGGGAAGTGAGCAGTTCTTC
TRBV7-2,TRBJ2-1,NA,NA,CASSPQFLAPEQFF,TGTGCCAGCAGCCCACAATTTCTAGCGCCCGAGCAGTTCTTC
TRBV7-9,TRBJ2-2,NA,TRBD2,CASSERGANTGELFF,TGTGCCAGCAGCGAACGGGGGGCGAACACCGGGGAGCTGTTTTTT
TRBV2,TRBJ2-3,NA,NA,CAIRRESGTDTQYF,TGTGCCATCCGGCGGGAATCCGGAACAGATACGCAGTATTTT
TRBV6-4,TRBJ2-1,NA,NA,CVRQPSATSYNEQFF,TGTGTTCGACAGCCTTCTGCGACCTCCTACAATGAGCAGTTCTTC
TRBV27,TRBJ1-4,NA,TRBD1,CASSLLPGRTGNEKLFF,TGTGCCAGCAGTTTACTGCCGGGTAGGACAGGGAATGAAAAACTGTTTTTT
TRBV5-1,TRBJ2-1,few,NA,CASGEAGTTGGNEQFF,TGCGCCAGCGGAGAGGCCGGGACAACCGGTGGCAATGAGCAGTTCTTC
TRBV5-6,TRBJ1-3,NA,NA,CASSLVRGRGNTIYF,TGTGCCAGCAGCTTGGTACGGGGGCGCGGAAACACCATATATTTT
TRBV30,TRBJ2-1,NA,TRBD2,CAWKLAGGREQFF,TGTGCCTGGAAACTAGCGGGGGGGCGGGAGCAGTTCTTC
TRBV4-2,TRBJ1-1,NA,NA,CASSQFSGNTEAFF,TGTGCCAGCAGCCAATTCTCAGGGAACACTGAAGCTTTCTTT
TRBV5-1,TRBJ2-2,NA,TRBD1,CASSLGTDTGELFF,TGCGCCAGCAGCTTAGGGACAGACACCGGGGAGCTGTTTTTT
TRBV7-3,TRBJ2-1,NA,TRBD2,CASGLAGVNEQFF,TGTGCCAGCGGACTAGCGGGAGTCAATGAGCAGTTCTTC
TRBV9,TRBJ1-2,NA,NA,CASSVDGRVMAGYTF,TGTGCCAGCAGCGTAGACGGCAGGGTCATGGCTGGCTACACCTTC
TRBV15,TRBJ2-6,NA,NA,CATSRAGDSGANVLTF,TGTGCCACCAGCAGAGCTGGGGACTCTGGGGCCAACGTCCTGACTTTC
TRBV27,TRBJ2-7,NA,TRBD2,CASAGGFGYEQYF,TGTGCCAGCGCGGGGGGGTTTGGCTACGAGCAGTACTTC
TRBV7-9,TRBJ2-5,NA,NA,CASSLDRIQETQYF,TGTGCCAGCAGCTTAGACAGAATCCAAGAGACCCAGTACTTC
TRBV20-1,TRBJ2-5,NA,NA,CSASDGTQYF,TGCAGTGCAAGCGACGGGACCCAGTACTTC
TRBV5-1,TRBJ1-2,NA,NA,CVSSLTDTYGYTF,TGCGTCAGCAGCTTGACGGACACCTATGGCTACACCTTC
TRBV5-4,TRBJ2-5,NA,NA,CASSRPMGETQYF,TGTGCCAGCAGCCGACCCATGGGAGAGACCCAGTACTTC
TRBV29-1,TRBJ1-1,NA,NA,CSVDLGTRREAFF,TGCAGCGTTGATCTAGGGACCCGTCGTGAAGCTTTCTTT
TRBV10-3,TRBJ2-1,NA,NA,CAITSGISNEQFF,TGTGCCATCACCTCCGGGATCAGTAATGAGCAGTTCTTC
TRBV5-4,TRBJ2-7,NA,NA,CASSLRAGEQYF,TGTGCCAGCAGCTTACGGGCGGGTGAGCAGTACTTC
TRBV6-6,TRBJ1-3,NA,NA,CASSYEGGGNTIYF,TGTGCCAGCAGTTACGAGGGGGGCGGAAACACCATATATTTT
TRBV28,TRBJ1-2,few,TRBD1,CASSLTQGAGTF,TGTGCCAGCAGTTTGACCCAGGGGGCCGGGACCTTC
TRBV7-2,TRBJ2-3,NA,NA,CASSRRVSVGRIGDTQYF,TGTGCCAGCAGCCGTAGGGTCTCGGTCGGGCGGATAGGAGATACGCAGTATTTT
TRBV4-1,TRBJ2-1,NA,TRBD1,CASSLIGGDRGGYNEQFF,TGCGCCAGCAGCCTCATCGGGGGAGACAGGGGGGGATACAATGAGCAGTTCTTC
TRBV6-5,TRBJ2-5,NA,NA,CASSYKGRKLETQYF,TGTGCCAGCAGTTACAAGGGCAGAAAACTAGAGACCCAGTACTTC
TRBV29-1,TRBJ1-6,once,TRBD1,CSVTTGGDSPLHF,TGCAGCGTTACAACAGGGGGCGATTCACCCCTCCACTTT
TRBV18,TRBJ1-6,NA,TRBD1,CASSRPRGDNSPLHF,TGTGCCAGCTCACGACCCAGGGGGGATAATTCACCCCTCCACTTT
TRBV29-1,TRBJ2-6,few,TRBD1,CSVEPQGAGANVLTF,TGCAGCGTTGAGCCGCAGGGGGCTGGGGCCAACGTCCTGACTTTC
TRBV6-4,TRBJ2-1,NA,TRBD2,CASSRGGEDEQFF,TGTGCCAGCAGTCGCGGGGGGGAGGATGAGCAGTTCTTC
TRBV19,TRBJ2-1,NA,TRBD1,CASSIPRDRGNEQFF,TGTGCCAGTAGTATACCCCGGGACAGGGGCAATGAGCAGTTCTTC
TRBV5-5,TRBJ1-1,NA,NA,CASSPGGYTEAFF,TGTGCCAGCAGCCCCGGCGGATACACTGAAGCTTTCTTT
TRBV7-8,TRBJ1-5,few,NA,CASSLVGLPQHF,TGTGCCAGCAGCTTAGTAGGTCTGCCCCAGCATTTT
TRBV7-6,TRBJ1-1,large,NA,CASSLAGVNTEAFF,TGTGCCAGCAGCTTAGCCGGGGTGAACACTGAAGCTTTCTTT
TRBV5-4,TRBJ1-2,few,NA,CASSLRGSYGYTF,TGTGCCAGCAGCTTGCGTGGCAGCTATGGCTACACCTTC
TRBV28,TRBJ1-1,NA,NA,CASSLGGRSTEAFF,TGTGCCAGCAGTTTAGGTGGGCGGAGCACTGAAGCTTTCTTT
TRBV27,TRBJ1-1,NA,NA,CASTQGIKAFF,TGTGCCAGCACGCAGGGCATTAAGGCTTTCTTT
TRBV18,TRBJ2-3,NA,TRBD2,CASSPPLAGTDTQYF,TGTGCCAGCTCACCACCGCTAGCGGGTACAGATACGCAGTATTTT
TRBV7-3,TRBJ2-1,NA,NA,CASSLSARGDEQFF,TGTGCCAGCAGCTTATCGGCCAGGGGCGATGAGCAGTTCTTC
TRBV28,TRBJ1-2,NA,NA,CASSLLGGGYTF,TGTGCCAGCAGTTTATTGGGGGGAGGCTACACCTTC
TRBV4-2,TRBJ2-2,NA,TRBD2,CASHGLADTGELFF,TGTGCCAGCCATGGACTAGCAGACACCGGGGAGCTGTTTTTT
TRBV18,TRBJ2-2,NA,NA,CASSGNDGGNTGELFF,TGTGCCAGCTCGGGCAATGACGGGGGAAACACCGGGGAGCTGTTTTTT
TRBV13,TRBJ2-2,NA,NA,CASSLLSTNTGELFF,TGTGCCAGCAGCTTATTGTCCACGAACACCGGGGAGCTGTTTTTT
TRBV28,TRBJ2-7,NA,TRBD2,CASSLNLVTGGYF,TGTGCCAGCAGTTTAAATCTGGTCACGGGGGGGTACTTC
TRBV2,TRBJ1-4,NA,TRBD1,CASSGTGFGEKLFF,TGTGCCAGCAGTGGGACAGGTTTTGGTGAAAAACTGTTTTTT
TRBV5-1,TRBJ2-1,NA,NA,CASSLGTLLSYNEQFF,TGCGCCAGCAGCTTGGGGACTCTCCTCTCCTACAATGAGCAGTTCTTC
TRBV4-3,TRBJ2-1,NA,TRBD2,CASSQALAGAGEQFF,TGCGCCAGCAGCCAAGCTCTAGCGGGAGCAGGGGAGCAGTTCTTC
TRBV14,TRBJ1-1,few,TRBD1,CASSPLTTTGRANTEAFF,TGTGCCAGCAGCCCCCTAACTACGACAGGGCGTGCGAACACTGAAGCTTTCTTT
TRBV19,TRBJ2-1,NA,TRBD2,CASSSSIASGGDEQFF,TGTGCCAGTAGTTCAAGCATTGCTAGCGGGGGTGACGAGCAGTTCTTC
TRBV7-2,TRBJ2-7,NA,NA,CASTAGTGQDEQYF,TGTGCCAGCACTGCGGGCACAGGTCAGGACGAGCAGTACTTC
TRBV19,TRBJ1-5,NA,NA,CASSIEWSGTLFNQPQHF,TGTGCCAGTAGTATTGAATGGTCAGGGACGTTATTCAATCAGCCCCAGCATTTT
TRBV19,TRBJ2-3,NA,TRBD1,CASSIRDSRPTDTQYF,TGTGCCAGTAGTATCCGGGACAGTCGACCCACAGATACGCAGTATTTT
TRBV11-2,TRBJ2-1,NA,TRBD1,CASSLDRDREQFF,TGTGCCAGCAGCTTAGATCGGGACAGGGAGCAGTTCTTC